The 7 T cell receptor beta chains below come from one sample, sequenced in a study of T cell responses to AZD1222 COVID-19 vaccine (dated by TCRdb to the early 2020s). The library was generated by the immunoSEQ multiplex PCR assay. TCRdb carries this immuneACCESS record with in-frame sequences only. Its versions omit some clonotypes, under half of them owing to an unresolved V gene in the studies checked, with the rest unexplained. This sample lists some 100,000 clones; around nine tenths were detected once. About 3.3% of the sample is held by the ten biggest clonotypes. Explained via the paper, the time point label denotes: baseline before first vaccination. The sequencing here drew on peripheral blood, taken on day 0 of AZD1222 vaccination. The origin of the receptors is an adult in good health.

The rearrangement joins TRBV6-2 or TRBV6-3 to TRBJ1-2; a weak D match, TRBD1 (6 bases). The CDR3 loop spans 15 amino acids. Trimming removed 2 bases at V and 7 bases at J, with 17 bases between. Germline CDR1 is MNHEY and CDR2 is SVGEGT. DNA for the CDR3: TGTGCCAGCAGTTACCGCGCAGGGGTGTTATCTGGCTACACCTTC. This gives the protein CASSYRAGVLSGYTF.

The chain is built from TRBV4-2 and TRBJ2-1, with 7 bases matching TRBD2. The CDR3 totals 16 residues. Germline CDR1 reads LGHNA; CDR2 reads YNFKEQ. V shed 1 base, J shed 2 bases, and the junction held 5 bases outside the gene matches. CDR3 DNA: TGTGCCAGCAGCCAAGGGAGCGGGGTCGCCTACAATGAGCAGTTCTTC. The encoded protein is CASSQGSGVAYNEQFF.

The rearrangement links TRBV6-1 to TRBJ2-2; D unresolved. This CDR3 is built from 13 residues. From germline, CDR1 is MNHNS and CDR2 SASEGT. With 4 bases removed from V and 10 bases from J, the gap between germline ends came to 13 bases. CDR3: CASSAMLSPELFF. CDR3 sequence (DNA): TGTGCCAGCAGTGCGATGCTCTCTCCGGAGCTGTTTTTT.

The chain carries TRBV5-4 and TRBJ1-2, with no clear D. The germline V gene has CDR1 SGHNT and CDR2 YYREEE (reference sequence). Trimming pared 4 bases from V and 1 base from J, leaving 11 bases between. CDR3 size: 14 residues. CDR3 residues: CASSPGQSNYGYTF. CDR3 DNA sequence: TGTGCCAGCAGCCCCGGGCAGAGTAACTATGGCTACACCTTC. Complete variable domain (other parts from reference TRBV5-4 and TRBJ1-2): ETGVTQSPTHLIKTRGQQVTLRCSSQSGHNTVSWYQQALGQGPQFIFQYYREEENGRGNFPPRFSGLQFPNYSSELNVNALELDDSALYLCASSPGQSNYGYTFGSGTRLTVV.

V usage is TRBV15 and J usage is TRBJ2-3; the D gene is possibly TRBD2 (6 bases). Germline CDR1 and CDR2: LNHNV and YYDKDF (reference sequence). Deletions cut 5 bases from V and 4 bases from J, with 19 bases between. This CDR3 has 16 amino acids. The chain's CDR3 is CATSAAGPGDADTQYF. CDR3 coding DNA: TGTGCCACCAGCGCTGCCGGGCCGGGGGACGCAGATACGCAGTATTTT.

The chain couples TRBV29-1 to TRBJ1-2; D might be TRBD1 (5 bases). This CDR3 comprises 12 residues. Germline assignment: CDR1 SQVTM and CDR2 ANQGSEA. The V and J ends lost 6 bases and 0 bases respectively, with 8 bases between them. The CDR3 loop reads CSVATANYGYTF. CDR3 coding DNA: TGCAGCGTGGCGACAGCTAACTATGGCTACACCTTC.

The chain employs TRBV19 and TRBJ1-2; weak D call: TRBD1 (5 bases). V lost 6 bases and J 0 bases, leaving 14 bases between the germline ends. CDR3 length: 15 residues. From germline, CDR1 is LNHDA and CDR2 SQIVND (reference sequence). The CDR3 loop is CASRAGTATNYGYTF. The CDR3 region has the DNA TGTGCCAGTAGGGCGGGGACCGCTACTAACTATGGCTACACCTTC.